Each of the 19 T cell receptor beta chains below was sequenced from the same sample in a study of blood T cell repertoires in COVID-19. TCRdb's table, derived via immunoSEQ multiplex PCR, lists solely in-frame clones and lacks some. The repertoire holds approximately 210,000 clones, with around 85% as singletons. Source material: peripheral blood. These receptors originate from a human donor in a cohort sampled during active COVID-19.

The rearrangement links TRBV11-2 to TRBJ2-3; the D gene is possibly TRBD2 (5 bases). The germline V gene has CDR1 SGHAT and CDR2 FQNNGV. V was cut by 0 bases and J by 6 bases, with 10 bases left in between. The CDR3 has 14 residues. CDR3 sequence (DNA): TGTGCCAGCAGCTTAGAGCGGGCAAAGGATACGCAGTATTTT. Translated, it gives CASSLERAKDTQYF.

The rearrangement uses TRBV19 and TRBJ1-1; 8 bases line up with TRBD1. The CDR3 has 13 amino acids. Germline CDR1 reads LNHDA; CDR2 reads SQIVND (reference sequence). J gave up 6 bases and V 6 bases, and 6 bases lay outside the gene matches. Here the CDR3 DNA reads TGTGCCAGTAGAGACAGGGGCGCGGCTGAAGCTTTCTTT. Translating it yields CASRDRGAAEAFF.

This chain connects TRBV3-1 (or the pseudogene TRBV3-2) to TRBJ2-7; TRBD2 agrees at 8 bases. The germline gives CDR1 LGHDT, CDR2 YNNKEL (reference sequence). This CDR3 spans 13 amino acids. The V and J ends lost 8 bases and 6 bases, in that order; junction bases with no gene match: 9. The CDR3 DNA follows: TGTGCCAGCGGGCGGGGGGCGCAAGGCGAGCAGTACTTC. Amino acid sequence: CASGRGAQGEQYF.

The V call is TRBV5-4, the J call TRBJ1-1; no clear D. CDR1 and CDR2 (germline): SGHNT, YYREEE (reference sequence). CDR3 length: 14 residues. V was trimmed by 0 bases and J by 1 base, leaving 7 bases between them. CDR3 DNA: TGTGCCAGCAGCTTGGGTTCCCAGAACACTGAAGCTTTCTTT. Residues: CASSLGSQNTEAFF.

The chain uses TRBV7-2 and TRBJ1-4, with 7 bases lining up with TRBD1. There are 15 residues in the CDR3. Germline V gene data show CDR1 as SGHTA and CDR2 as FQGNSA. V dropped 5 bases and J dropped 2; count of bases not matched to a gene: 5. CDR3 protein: CASSPRQGTNEKLFF. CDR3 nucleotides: TGTGCCAGCAGCCCGAGACAGGGCACTAATGAAAAACTGTTTTTT.

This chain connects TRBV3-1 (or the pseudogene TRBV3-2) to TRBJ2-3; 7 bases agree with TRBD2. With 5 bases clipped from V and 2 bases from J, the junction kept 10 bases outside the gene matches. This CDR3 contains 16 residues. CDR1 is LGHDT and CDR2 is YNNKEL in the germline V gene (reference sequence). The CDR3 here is CASSAAGGRATDTQYF. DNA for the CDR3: TGTGCCAGCAGCGCGGCCGGAGGGAGGGCCACAGATACGCAGTATTTT.

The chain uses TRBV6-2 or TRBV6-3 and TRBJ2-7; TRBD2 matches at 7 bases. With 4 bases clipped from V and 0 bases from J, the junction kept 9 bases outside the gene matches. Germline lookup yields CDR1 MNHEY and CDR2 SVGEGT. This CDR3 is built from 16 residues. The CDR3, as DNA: TGTGCCAGCAGTTCCCCACTAGCGCTAATCTCCTACGAGCAGTACTTC. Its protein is CASSSPLALISYEQYF.

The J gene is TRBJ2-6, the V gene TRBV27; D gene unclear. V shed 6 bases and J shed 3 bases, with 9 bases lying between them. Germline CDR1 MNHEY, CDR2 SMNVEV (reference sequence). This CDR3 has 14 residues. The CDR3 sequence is CASRISVGANVLTF. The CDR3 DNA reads TGTGCCAGCAGGATATCGGTTGGGGCCAACGTCCTGACTTTC.

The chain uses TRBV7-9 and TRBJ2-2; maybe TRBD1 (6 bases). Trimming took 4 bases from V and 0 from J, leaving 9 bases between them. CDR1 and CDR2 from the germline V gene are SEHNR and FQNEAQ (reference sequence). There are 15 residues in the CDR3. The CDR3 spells CASSSRDTNTGELFF. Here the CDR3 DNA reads TGTGCCAGCAGCTCCCGGGACACGAACACCGGGGAGCTGTTTTTT.

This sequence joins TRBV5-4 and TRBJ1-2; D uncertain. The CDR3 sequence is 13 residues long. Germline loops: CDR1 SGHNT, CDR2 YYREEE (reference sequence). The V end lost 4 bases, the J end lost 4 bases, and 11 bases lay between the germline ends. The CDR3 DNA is TGTGCCAGCAGCCCCCAGGAGGGCTATGGCTACACCTTC. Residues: CASSPQEGYGYTF.

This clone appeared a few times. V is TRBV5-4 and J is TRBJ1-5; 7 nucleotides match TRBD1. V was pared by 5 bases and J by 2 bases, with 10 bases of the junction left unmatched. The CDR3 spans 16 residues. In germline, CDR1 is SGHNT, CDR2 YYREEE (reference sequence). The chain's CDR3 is CASSAGGPYGNQPQHF. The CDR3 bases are TGTGCCAGCAGTGCAGGGGGTCCGTATGGCAATCAGCCCCAGCATTTT.

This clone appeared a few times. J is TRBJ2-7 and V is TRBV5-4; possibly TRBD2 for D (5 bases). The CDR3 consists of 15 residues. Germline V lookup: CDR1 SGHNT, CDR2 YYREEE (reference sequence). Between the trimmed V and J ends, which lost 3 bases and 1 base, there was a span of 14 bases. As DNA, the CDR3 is TGTGCCAGCAGCTCTCCGGACGGACTGTCCTACGAGCAGTACTTC. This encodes CASSSPDGLSYEQYF. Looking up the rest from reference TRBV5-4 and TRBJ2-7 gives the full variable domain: ETGVTQSPTHLIKTRGQQVTLRCSSQSGHNTVSWYQQALGQGPQFIFQYYREEENGRGNFPPRFSGLQFPNYSSELNVNALELDDSALYLCASSSPDGLSYEQYFGPGTRLTVT.

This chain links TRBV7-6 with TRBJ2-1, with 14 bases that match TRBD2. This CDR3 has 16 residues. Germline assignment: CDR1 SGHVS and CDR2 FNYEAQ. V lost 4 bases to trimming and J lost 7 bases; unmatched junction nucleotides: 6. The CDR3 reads CASSSGLAGASNEQFF. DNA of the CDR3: TGTGCCAGCAGCTCGGGACTAGCGGGAGCGTCGAATGAGCAGTTCTTC.

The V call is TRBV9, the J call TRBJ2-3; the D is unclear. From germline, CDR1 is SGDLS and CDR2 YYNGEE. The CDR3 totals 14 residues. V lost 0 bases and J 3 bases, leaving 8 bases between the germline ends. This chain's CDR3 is CASSVASITDTQYF. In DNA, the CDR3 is TGTGCCAGCAGCGTAGCGAGCATAACAGATACGCAGTATTTT.

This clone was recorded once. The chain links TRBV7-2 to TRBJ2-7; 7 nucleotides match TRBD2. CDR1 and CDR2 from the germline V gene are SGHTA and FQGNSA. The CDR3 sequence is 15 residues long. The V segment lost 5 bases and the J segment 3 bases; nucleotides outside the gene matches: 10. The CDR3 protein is CASSPPWAGDYEQYF. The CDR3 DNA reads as TGTGCCAGCAGCCCCCCGTGGGCGGGAGACTACGAGCAGTACTTC.

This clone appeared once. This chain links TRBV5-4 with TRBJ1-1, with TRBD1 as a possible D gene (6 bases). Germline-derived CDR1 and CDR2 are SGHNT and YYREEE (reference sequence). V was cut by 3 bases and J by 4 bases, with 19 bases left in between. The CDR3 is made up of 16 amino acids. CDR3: CASSSPGAGGSTEAFF. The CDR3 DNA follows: TGTGCCAGCAGCTCCCCGGGGGCCGGGGGGAGCACTGAAGCTTTCTTT.

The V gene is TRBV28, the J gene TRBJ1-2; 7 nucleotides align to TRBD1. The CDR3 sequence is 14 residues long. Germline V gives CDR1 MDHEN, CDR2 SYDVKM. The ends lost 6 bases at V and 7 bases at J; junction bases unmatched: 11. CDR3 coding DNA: TGTGCCAGCAGCCGACGGGACAGCTACTTTGGCTACACCTTC. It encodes CASSRRDSYFGYTF.

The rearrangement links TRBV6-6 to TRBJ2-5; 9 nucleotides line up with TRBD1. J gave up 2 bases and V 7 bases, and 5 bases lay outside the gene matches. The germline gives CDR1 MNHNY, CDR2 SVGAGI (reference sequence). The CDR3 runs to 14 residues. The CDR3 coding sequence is TGTGCCAGCACCTGGACAGGGGTGCAAGAGACCCAGTACTTC. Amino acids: CASTWTGVQETQYF.

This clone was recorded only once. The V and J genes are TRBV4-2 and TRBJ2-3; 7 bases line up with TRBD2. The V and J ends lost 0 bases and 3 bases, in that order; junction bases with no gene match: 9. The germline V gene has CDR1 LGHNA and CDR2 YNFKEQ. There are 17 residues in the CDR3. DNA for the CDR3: TGTGCCAGCAGCCAAGAAATTCGCGGGAGTGCAACAGATACGCAGTATTTT. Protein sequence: CASSQEIRGSATDTQYF.